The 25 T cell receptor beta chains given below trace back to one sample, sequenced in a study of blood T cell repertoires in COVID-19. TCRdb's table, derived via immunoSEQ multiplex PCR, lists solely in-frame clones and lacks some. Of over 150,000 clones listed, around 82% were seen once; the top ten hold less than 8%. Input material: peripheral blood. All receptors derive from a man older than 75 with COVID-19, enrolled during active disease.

As DNA, the CDR3 is TGTGCCAGCAGCTTGACTATGTCAGAAGAGACCCAGTACTTC. Residues: CASSLTMSEETQYF. V and J are TRBV5-4 and TRBJ2-5; the D is unclear. V was trimmed by 1 base and J by 3 bases, leaving 10 bases between them. The length of the CDR3 is 14 residues. Germline loops: CDR1 SGHNT, CDR2 YYREEE (reference sequence). Variable domain in full (rest from reference TRBV5-4 and TRBJ2-5): ETGVTQSPTHLIKTRGQQVTLRCSSQSGHNTVSWYQQALGQGPQFIFQYYREEENGRGNFPPRFSGLQFPNYSSELNVNALELDDSALYLCASSLTMSEETQYFGPGTRLLVL.

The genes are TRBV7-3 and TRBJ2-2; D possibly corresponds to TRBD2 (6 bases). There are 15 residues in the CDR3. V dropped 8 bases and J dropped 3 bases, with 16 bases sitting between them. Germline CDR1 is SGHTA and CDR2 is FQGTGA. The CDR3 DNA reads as TGTGCCAGCTCCCTAGGAGGGGCGGACACCGGGGAGCTGTTTTTT. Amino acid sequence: CASSLGGADTGELFF.

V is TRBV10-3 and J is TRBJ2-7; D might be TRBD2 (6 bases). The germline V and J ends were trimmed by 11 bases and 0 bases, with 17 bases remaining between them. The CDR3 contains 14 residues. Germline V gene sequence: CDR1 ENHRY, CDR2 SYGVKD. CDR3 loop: CAAHGGSPSYEQYF. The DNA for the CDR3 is TGTGCCGCCCACGGGGGTTCCCCCTCCTACGAGCAGTACTTC.

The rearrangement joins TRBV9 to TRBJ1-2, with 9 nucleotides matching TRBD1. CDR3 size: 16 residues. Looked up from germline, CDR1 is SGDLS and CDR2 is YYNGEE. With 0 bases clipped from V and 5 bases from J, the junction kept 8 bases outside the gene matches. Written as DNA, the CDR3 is TGTGCCAGCAGCGTAGCCGGACAGGGGAACTTTTATGGCTACACCTTC. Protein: CASSVAGQGNFYGYTF.

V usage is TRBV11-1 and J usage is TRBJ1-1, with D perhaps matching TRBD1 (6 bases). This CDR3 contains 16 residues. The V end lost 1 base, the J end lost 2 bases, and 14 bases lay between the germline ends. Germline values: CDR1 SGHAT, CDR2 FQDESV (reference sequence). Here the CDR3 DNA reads TGTGCCAGCAGCTTAGGTGGAGAGGGACACAACACTGAAGCTTTCTTT. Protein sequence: CASSLGGEGHNTEAFF.

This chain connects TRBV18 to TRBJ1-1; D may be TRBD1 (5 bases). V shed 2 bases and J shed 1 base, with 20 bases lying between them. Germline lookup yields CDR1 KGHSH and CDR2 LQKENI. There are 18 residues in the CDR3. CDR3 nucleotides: TGTGCCAGCTCACCAATCGAGCAGGTCGTGGGGGGGAACACTGAAGCTTTCTTT. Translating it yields CASSPIEQVVGGNTEAFF.

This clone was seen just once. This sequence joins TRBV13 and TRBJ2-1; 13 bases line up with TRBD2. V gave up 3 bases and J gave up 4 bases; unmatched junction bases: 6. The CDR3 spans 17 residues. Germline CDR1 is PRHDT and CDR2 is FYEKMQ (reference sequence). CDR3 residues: CASSFWTSGGLYNEQFF. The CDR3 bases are TGTGCCAGCAGCTTCTGGACTAGCGGGGGATTATACAATGAGCAGTTCTTC.

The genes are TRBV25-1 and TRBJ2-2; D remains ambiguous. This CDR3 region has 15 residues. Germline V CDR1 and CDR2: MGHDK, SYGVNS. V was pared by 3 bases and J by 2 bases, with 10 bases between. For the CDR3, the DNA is TGTGCCAGCAGTGACTTACAGTTTAACACCGGGGAGCTGTTTTTT. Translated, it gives CASSDLQFNTGELFF.

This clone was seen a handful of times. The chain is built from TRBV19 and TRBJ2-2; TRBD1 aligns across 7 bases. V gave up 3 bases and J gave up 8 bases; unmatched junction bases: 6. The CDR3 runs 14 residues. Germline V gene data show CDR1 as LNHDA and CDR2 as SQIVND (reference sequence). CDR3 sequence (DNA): TGTGCCAGTAGTATGAGTAGGGGGCGTGGGGAGCTGTTTTTT. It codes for CASSMSRGRGELFF. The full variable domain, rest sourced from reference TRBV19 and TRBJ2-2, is DGGITQSPKYLFRKEGQNVTLSCEQNLNHDAMYWYRQDPGQGLRLIYYSQIVNDFQKGDIAEGYSVSREKKESFPLTVTSAQKNPTAFYLCASSMSRGRGELFFGEGSRLTVL.

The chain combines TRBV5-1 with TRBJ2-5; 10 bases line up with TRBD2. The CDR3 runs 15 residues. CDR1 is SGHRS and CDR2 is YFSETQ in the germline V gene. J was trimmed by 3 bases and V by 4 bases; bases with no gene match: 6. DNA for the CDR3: TGCGCCAGCAGCCTTCTTACTAGCGGGGAAGAGACCCAGTACTTC. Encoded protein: CASSLLTSGEETQYF.

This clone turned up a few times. CDR3 nucleotides: TGTGCCAGCAGCCAAGATTTAGGGGCACGGGAAGCTTTCTTT. Encoded protein: CASSQDLGAREAFF. This chain uses TRBV4-2 with TRBJ1-1, with D possibly matching TRBD1 (5 bases). CDR3 length: 14 amino acids. The V gene's germline CDR1 is LGHNA and CDR2 YNFKEQ. V shed 0 bases and J shed 8 bases, with 13 bases lying between them.

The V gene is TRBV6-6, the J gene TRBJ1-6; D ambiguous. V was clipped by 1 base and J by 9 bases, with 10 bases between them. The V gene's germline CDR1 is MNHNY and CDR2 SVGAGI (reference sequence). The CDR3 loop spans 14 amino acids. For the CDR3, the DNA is TGTGCCAGCAGTTACTTGGAGGTCGGTTCACCCCTCCACTTT. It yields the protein CASSYLEVGSPLHF.

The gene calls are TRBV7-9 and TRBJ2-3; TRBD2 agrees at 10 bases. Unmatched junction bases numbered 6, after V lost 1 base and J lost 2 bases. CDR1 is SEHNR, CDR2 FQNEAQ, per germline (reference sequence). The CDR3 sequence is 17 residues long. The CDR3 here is CASSLGTTSGYTDTQYF. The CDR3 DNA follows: TGTGCCAGCAGCTTAGGCACGACTAGCGGGTACACAGATACGCAGTATTTT.

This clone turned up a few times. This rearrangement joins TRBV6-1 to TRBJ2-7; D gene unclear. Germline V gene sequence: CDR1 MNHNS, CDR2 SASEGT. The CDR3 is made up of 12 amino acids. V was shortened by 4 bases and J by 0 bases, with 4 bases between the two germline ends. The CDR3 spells CASSGSSYEQYF. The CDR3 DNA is TGTGCCAGCAGTGGGAGCTCCTACGAGCAGTACTTC.

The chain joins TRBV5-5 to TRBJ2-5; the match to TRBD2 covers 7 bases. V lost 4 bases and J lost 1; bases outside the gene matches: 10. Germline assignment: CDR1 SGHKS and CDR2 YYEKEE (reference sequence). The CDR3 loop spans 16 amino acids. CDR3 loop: CASSPRWGGFQETQYF. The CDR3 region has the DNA TGTGCCAGCAGCCCCCGGTGGGGGGGTTTCCAAGAGACCCAGTACTTC.

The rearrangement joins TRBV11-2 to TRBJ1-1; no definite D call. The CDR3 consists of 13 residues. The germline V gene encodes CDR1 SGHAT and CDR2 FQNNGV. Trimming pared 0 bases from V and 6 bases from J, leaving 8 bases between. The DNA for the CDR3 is TGTGCCAGCAGCTTAGATTTTAACTCTGAAGCTTTCTTT. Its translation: CASSLDFNSEAFF.

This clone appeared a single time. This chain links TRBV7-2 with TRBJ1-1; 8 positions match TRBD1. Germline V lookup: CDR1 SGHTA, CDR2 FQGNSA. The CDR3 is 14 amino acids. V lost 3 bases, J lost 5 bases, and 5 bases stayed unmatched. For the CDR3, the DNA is TGTGCCAGCAGCTTTCAGGGGGCCGGGACTGAAGCTTTCTTT. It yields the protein CASSFQGAGTEAFF.

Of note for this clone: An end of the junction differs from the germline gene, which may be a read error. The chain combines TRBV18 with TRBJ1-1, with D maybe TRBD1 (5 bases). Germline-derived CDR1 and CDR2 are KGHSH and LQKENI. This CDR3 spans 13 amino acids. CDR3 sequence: CASSSPRGTEAFF. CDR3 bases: TGTGCCAGCTCATCACCTAGGGGAACTGAAGCTTTCTTT. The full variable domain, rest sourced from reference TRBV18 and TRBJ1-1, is NAGVMQNPRHLVRRRGQEARLRCSPMKGHSHVYWYRQLPEEGLKFMVYLQKENIIDESGMPKERFSAEFPKEGPSILRIQQVVRGDSAAYFCASSSPRGTEAFFGQGTRLTVV.

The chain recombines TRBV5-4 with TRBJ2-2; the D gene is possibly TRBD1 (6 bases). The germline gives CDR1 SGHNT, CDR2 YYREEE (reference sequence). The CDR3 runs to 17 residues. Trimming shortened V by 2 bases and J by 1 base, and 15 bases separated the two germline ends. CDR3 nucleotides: TGTGCCAGCAGCTTTCCTGTGGGGGCCCAGAACACCGGGGAGCTGTTTTTT. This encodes CASSFPVGAQNTGELFF.

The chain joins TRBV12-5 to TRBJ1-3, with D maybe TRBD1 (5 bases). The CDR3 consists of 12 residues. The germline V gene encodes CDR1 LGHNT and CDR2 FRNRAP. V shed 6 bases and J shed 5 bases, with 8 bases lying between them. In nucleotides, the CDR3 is TGTGCTAGTGGCCAGGACAGAAACACCATATATTTT. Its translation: CASGQDRNTIYF.

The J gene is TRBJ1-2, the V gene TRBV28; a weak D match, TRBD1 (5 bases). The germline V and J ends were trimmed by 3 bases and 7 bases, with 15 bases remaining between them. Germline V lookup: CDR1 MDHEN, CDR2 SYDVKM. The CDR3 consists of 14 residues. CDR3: CASSLVAGSSGYTF. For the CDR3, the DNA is TGTGCCAGCAGTTTGGTGGCAGGGTCTAGTGGCTACACCTTC.

The CDR3 bases are TGTGCCAGCAGTTACCGACAGGAACATAACTATGGCTACACCTTC. Translating gives CASSYRQEHNYGYTF. The V and J genes are TRBV6-5 and TRBJ1-2; the D gene is possibly TRBD1 (6 bases). The V gene lost 2 bases and the J gene lost 1 base, with 11 bases spanning the gap. This CDR3 comprises 15 residues. Germline CDR1 and CDR2: MNHEY and SVGAGI.

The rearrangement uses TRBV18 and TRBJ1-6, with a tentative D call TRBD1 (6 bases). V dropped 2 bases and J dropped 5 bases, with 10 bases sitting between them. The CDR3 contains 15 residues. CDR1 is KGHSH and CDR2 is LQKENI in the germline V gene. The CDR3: CASSPIRDNNSPLHF. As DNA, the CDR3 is TGTGCCAGCTCACCAATCCGGGACAATAATTCACCCCTCCACTTT. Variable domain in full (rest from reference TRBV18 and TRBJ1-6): NAGVMQNPRHLVRRRGQEARLRCSPMKGHSHVYWYRQLPEEGLKFMVYLQKENIIDESGMPKERFSAEFPKEGPSILRIQQVVRGDSAAYFCASSPIRDNNSPLHFGNGTRLTVT.

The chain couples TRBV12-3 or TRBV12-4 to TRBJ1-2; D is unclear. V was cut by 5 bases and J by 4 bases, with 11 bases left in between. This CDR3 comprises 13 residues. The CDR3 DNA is TGTGCCAGCAGTCCCCCGGACTTCTATGGCTACACCTTC. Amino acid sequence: CASSPPDFYGYTF.

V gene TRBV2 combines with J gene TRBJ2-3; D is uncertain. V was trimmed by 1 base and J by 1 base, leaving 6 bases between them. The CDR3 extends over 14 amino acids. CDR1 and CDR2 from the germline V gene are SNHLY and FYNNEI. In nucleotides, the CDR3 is TGTGCCAGCAGTGAAGTTGCGGGCACAGATACGCAGTATTTT. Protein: CASSEVAGTDTQYF.